The T cell receptor beta chain described here comes from a study of blood T cell repertoires in COVID-19. Study-wide background: PBMCs, B-cell-depleted T cells, or T cells were the source of the cDNA or gDNA that made up the material.

In the original processing: Reference gene primers were amplified, and this amplification served to estimate nucleated cell counts. Clones were sequenced by immunoSEQ multiplex PCR, and TCRdb holds only the in-frame ones, with some missing. D and trimming were read from the DNA, whereas the V and J calls and clone size are those reported in that table. The sample holds roughly 26,000 clones, roughly 66% seen once. This CDR3 is 13 amino acids long. Germline values: CDR1 SGHDT, CDR2 YYEEEE. V lost 4 bases and J lost 4; bases outside the gene matches: 5. This clonotype was sampled from a man in his 60s with active or convalescent COVID-19. Specimen: peripheral blood. The rearrangement links TRBV5-6 to TRBJ2-7; TRBD2 agrees at 7 bases. CDR3 nucleotide sequence: TGTGCCAGCAGCCCGGGGACTACTTACGAGCAGTACTTC. Encoded protein: CASSPGTTYEQYF.